This is a list of T cell receptor beta chains from one sample in a study of patients and donors after allogeneic stem cell transplantation. TCRdb reprocessed the RT-PCR reads via MiXCR and lists one record per CDR3 protein. The data hold approximately 170,000 distinct CDR3 sequences, with roughly 30% observed a single time. What was sequenced was blood, either unsorted or a sorted T cell fraction (not recorded which). The receptor source for this set is a human donor who was either an allogeneic HSCT recipient or a stem cell or donor lymphocyte infusion donor (not recorded which). It is not recorded whose cells these are; they may come from a transplant donor. Each CDR3 is given with its conserved first and last residue. The D gene is left open where the match is weak. The size of a clone is reported for some rows only, either as once, few or many, or as a class for expanded clones.

>TRBV6-2/TRBV6-3|TRBJ2-3|.|.
CASSYGPTQYF
TGTGCCAGCAGTTATGGACCTACGCAGTATTTT
>TRBV5-6|TRBJ2-1|few|TRBD1
CASSLRQGAGYNEQFF
TGTGCCAGCAGCCTCCGACAGGGGGCGGGGTACAATGAGCAGTTCTTC
>TRBV5-1|TRBJ2-7|.|.
CASSWLRDSYEQYF
TGCGCCAGCAGCTGGTTGAGGGACTCCTACGAGCAGTACTTC
>TRBV14|TRBJ1-4|few|.
CASSHEVGANEKLFF
TGTGCCAGCAGCCATGAAGTTGGGGCTAATGAAAAACTGTTTTTT
>TRBV2|TRBJ2-1|once|.
CASSDQARSYNEQFF
TGTGCCAGCAGTGACCAGGCCCGCTCCTACAATGAGCAGTTCTTC
>TRBV29-1|TRBJ2-3|once|TRBD2
CSVDRYRASGFTDTQYF
TGCAGCGTTGATCGGTATAGGGCTAGCGGATTTACAGATACGCAGTATTTT
>TRBV5-1|TRBJ1-4|.|TRBD1
CASSSGTGNNEKLFF
TGCGCCAGCAGCTCCGGGACAGGAAATAATGAAAAACTGTTTTTT
>TRBV5-1|TRBJ1-2|few|.
CASSSGGVDYGYTF
TGCGCCAGCAGCTCCGGGGGGGTGGACTATGGCTACACCTTC
>TRBV6-2/TRBV6-3|TRBJ1-5|many|TRBD1
CASSWRRDRWNQPQHF
TGTGCCAGCAGTTGGAGGCGGGACAGATGGAATCAGCCCCAGCATTTT
>TRBV20-1|TRBJ2-7|once|.
CSARGRYEQYF
TGCAGTGCTAGAGGTCGGTACGAGCAGTACTTC
>TRBV4-2|TRBJ2-7|few|TRBD2
CASSQDGVAGSYEQYF
TGTGCCAGCAGCCAAGATGGGGTAGCGGGATCCTACGAGCAGTACTTC
>TRBV28|TRBJ1-5|few|.
CASSYGFQPQHF
TGTGCCAGCAGTTACGGATTTCAGCCCCAGCATTTT
>TRBV12-3/TRBV12-4|TRBJ1-5|many|.
CASGRAFMGPQHF
TGTGCCAGCGGCCGGGCCTTTATGGGGCCCCAGCATTTT
>TRBV24-1|TRBJ2-7|.|TRBD1
CATSDNGQGSYEQYF
TGTGCCACCAGTGATAACGGACAGGGGTCCTACGAGCAGTACTTC
>TRBV7-2|TRBJ2-1|few|.
CASSPSARSYNEQFF
TGTGCCAGCAGCCCCAGCGCCCGCTCCTACAATGAGCAGTTCTTC
>TRBV6-5|TRBJ1-1|.|TRBD1
CASSPTWTGSFWTEAFF
TGTGCCAGCAGTCCCACCTGGACAGGGAGTTTTTGGACTGAAGCTTTCTTT
>TRBV4-1|TRBJ2-1|few|.
CARFPAYNEQFF
TGCGCCAGGTTTCCGGCCTACAATGAGCAGTTCTTC
>TRBV29-1|TRBJ2-1|.|TRBD2
CSVSLLAGVYREQFF
TGCAGCGTGAGCTTACTAGCGGGAGTATATCGTGAGCAGTTCTTC
>TRBV10-3|TRBJ2-3|few|.
CATAPWEDTQYF
TGTGCCACCGCACCCTGGGAAGATACGCAGTATTTT
>TRBV7-2|TRBJ2-5|.|.
CASSSTRTVMYQETQYF
TGTGCCAGCAGTTCAACCCGGACAGTGATGTACCAAGAGACCCAGTACTTC
>TRBV24-1|TRBJ2-3|.|TRBD2
CATSPISGSNTDTQYF
TGTGCCACCAGTCCGATTAGCGGGAGCAACACAGATACGCAGTATTTT
>TRBV12-3/TRBV12-4|TRBJ1-2|many|TRBD1
CASSLEAGGYGYTF
TGTGCCAGCAGTTTAGAAGCAGGGGGCTATGGCTACACCTTC
>TRBV4-2|TRBJ1-1|.|.
CASSQGRQEWKAFF
TGTGCCAGCAGCCAAGGGAGGCAGGAGTGGAAAGCTTTCTTT
>TRBV13|TRBJ1-5|few|.
CASSGTPGQPQHF
TGTGCCAGCAGCGGGACTCCCGGTCAGCCCCAGCATTTT
>TRBV29-1|TRBJ2-4|.|TRBD1
CSVEDPNRGRRGNIQYF
TGCAGCGTTGAAGATCCAAACAGGGGCCGGAGAGGAAACATTCAGTACTTC
>TRBV5-1|TRBJ1-1|.|.
CASSLRRGNTEAFF
TGCGCCAGCAGCTTACGCAGGGGGAACACTGAAGCTTTCTTT
>TRBV7-9|TRBJ1-1|many|.
CASSPQGLEAFF
TGTGCCAGCAGTCCACAGGGTCTTGAAGCTTTCTTT
>TRBV9|TRBJ1-5|few|TRBD1
CASSVGTANQPQHF
TGTGCCAGCAGCGTGGGGACAGCTAATCAGCCCCAGCATTTT
>TRBV18|TRBJ1-2|many|.
CASSQGSNYGYTF
TGTGCCAGCTCGCAGGGAAGTAACTATGGCTACACCTTC
>TRBV7-9|TRBJ2-1|few|TRBD1
CASSLGDRDLYNEQFF
TGTGCCAGCAGCTTAGGGGACAGGGATTTATACAATGAGCAGTTCTTC
>TRBV5-1|TRBJ1-6|few|TRBD1
CASSGDSNNSPLHF
TGCGCCAGCAGCGGGGACAGCAATAATTCACCCCTCCACTTT
>TRBV20-1|TRBJ1-1|.|.
CRARRGGSTMNTEAFF
TGCAGAGCTAGACGAGGCGGGTCAACTATGAACACTGAAGCTTTCTTT
>TRBV20-1|TRBJ1-2|.|.
CSAREKGFYGYTF
TGCAGTGCTAGGGAAAAGGGGTTCTATGGCTACACCTTC
>TRBV20-1|TRBJ2-7|.|TRBD1
CSATPGQGVTYEQYF
TGCAGTGCCACTCCGGGACAGGGGGTGACCTACGAGCAGTACTTC
>TRBV12-3/TRBV12-4|TRBJ2-3|.|.
CASSFRTQQSDTQYF
TGTGCCAGCAGTTTTCGAACCCAGCAATCAGATACGCAGTATTTT
>TRBV4-3|TRBJ2-7|.|TRBD1
CASSQGDRGSAYEQYF
TGCGCCAGCAGCCAAGGAGACAGGGGGAGCGCCTACGAGCAGTACTTC